This T cell receptor beta chain was documented in a study of blood T cell repertoires in COVID-19 (dated by TCRdb to the early 2020s). The study in broad terms: Collaborator samples came from the United States, Italy and Spain and covered acute and convalescent phases of COVID-19. The prospective study material was composed of cDNA or gDNA derived from T cells, B-cell-depleted T cells, or PBMCs. The dataset comprised deeply sampled blood TCRbeta repertoires from subjects exposed to, actively infected with, or recovered from COVID-19. A freely available public database, intended as a resource for researchers studying the immune response to SARS-CoV-2, is where the repertoires were released. The samples were drawn from the first 160 participants of the ongoing ImmuneRACE study and from some 1,300 subjects provided by 6 global collaborators. Nearly every sample came with metadata listing a de-identified subject ID, COVID-19 status, age in years and sex. Where available, HLA class I and class II types were taken from metadata supplied by the sample provider and were not determined by assay-based typing.

TCRbeta CDR3 regions were amplified from genomic DNA using the immunoSEQ Assay, a bias-controlled multiplex PCR. The paper's processing steps were these. Nucleated cell counts per sample were estimated from amplification of reference gene primers within the assay. Sequence reads were collapsed and filtered to measure the absolute abundance of every unique TCRbeta CDR3 rearrangement. For each sample, productive Simpson clonality was calculated by taking the square root of Simpson's diversity index across productive rearrangements. TCRdb re-hosts the immuneACCESS table, in-frame sequences only. Its copies lack some clones; in the studies checked, an unresolved V gene accounts for under half of them, and the cause for the rest is not known. That table gives V, J and clone size, and the DNA gave D and trimming. For this sample the table gives 150,000 to 200,000 clones, of which around three quarters were detected only once. The top ten hold roughly 8.3% of the sample.

On this clone: The clone's antigen remains unknown. Base-call qualities are not available, and no considerably larger clone is one nucleotide away.

Summary of the overall study and its limitations: The amount of clinical and demographic metadata varied by source and participant and was provided uncurated.

Trimming at the junction amounts to 3 bases on V and 6 bases on J, and the germline ends lie 11 bases apart. From the cysteine up to the phenylalanine, the CDR3 has a length of 14 residues. The kept DNA is CDR3 alone, 42 bases in frame from the first base. CDR1 and CDR2 were assigned from the germline V gene as KGHSH and LQKENI. Whole blood was collected in K2EDTA tubes by collaborating institutions according to the institutions' own protocols. For TCRbeta analysis, collaborator samples were shipped as frozen whole blood, as isolated PBMCs, or as DNA extracted from either sample type. This sequence originates from a man between 60 and 75 years old with acute or convalescent COVID-19. Sequencing was carried out using peripheral blood. The chain employs TRBV18 and TRBJ1-4; the D gene cannot be named for sure. CDR3 sequence: CASSPSTQDEKLFF. The DNA sequence is TGTGCCAGCTCACCGAGCACCCAGGATGAAAAACTGTTTTTT.